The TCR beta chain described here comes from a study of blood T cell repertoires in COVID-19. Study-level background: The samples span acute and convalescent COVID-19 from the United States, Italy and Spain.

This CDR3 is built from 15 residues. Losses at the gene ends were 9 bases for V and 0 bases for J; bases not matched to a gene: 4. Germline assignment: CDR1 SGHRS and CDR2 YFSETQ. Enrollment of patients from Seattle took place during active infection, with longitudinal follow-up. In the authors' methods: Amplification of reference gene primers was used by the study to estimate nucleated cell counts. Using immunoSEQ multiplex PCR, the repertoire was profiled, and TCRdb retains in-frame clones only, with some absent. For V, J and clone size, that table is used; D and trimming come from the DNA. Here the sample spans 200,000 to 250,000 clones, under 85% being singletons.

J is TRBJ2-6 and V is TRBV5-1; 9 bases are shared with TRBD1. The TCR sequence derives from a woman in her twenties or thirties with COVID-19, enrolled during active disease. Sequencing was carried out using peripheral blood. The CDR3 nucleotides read TGCGCCACTGGACAGGGGACCTCTGGGGCCAACGTCCTGACTTTC. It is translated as CATGQGTSGANVLTF.